The source of this T cell receptor (beta chain) is a study of cytomegalovirus exposure and HLA in healthy donors. Study-level information: Earlier findings included roughly 100 million unique TCR beta sequences obtained from around 180 million T cells.

The germline V gene has CDR1 SGHRS and CDR2 YFSETQ. The CDR3 spans 13 residues. The V and J ends lost 4 bases and 4 bases respectively, with 11 bases between them. The PCR made use of 60 Vbeta and 13 Jbeta primers. Sequencing used immunoSEQ multiplex PCR; TCRdb keeps in-frame clones, though not all of them. The data contain more than 120,000 clones, approximately 80% of them seen just once; the ten biggest clones take up approximately 2.4%. This chain uses TRBV5-1 with TRBJ1-1; D possibly corresponds to TRBD1 (5 bases). What was sequenced was PBMCs. This sequence was found in a male donor in good health and CMV-seronegative. The CDR3 loop is CASSVSRGTEAFF. DNA for the CDR3: TGCGCCAGCAGCGTTTCAAGGGGCACTGAAGCTTTCTTT.